This TCR beta chain was recovered during a study of T-cell memory formation after mild COVID-19. J gave up 11 bases and V 7 bases, and 6 bases lay outside the gene matches. The germline V gene has CDR1 LNHDA and CDR2 SQIVND (reference sequence). The CDR3 length is 12 residues. This clonotype was counted many times. Its antigen is currently unknown. In TCRdb, the 5' RACE reads were re-called with MiXCR into one record per CDR3 protein. In the table there are around 35,000 distinct CDR3 sequences, 7% to 8% of which are singletons. General study points: Confirmation was lacking for SARS-CoV-2 specificity of second-wave clones that peaked on day 37.

This TCR came from a man aged 18 to 29 who had mild COVID-19 (a few samples of this study predate the infection). Cell type and time point are not known. The chain employs TRBV19 and TRBJ1-5, with 9 bases that match TRBD1. Sequences were obtained from PBMCs or a T cell subset sorted from them (not recorded which). The DNA of the CDR3 is TGTGCCAGTACGGGACAGGGTTGGTCCCAGCATTTT. Protein product: CASTGQGWSQHF.